This T cell receptor (beta chain) is drawn from a study of identical twins. Germline loops: CDR1 SGHTA, CDR2 FQGNSA. V was cut by 1 base and J by 0 bases, with 7 bases left in between. The CDR3 is 15 residues long. TCRdb ran MiXCR on the 5' RACE reads and lists one entry per CDR3 protein. Of approximately 670,000 distinct CDR3 sequences in the sample, approximately 6% were seen once. This clonotype was seen at least ten times. The specimen sequenced was naive T cells sorted from blood. The receptor was derived from a man aged 18 to 29 in good health. J is TRBJ1-5 and V is TRBV7-2; no reliable D call. CDR3 sequence reads: CASSLVMNSNQPQHF. The CDR3 DNA reads as TGTGCCAGCAGCTTAGTTATGAATAGCAATCAGCCCCAGCATTTT.